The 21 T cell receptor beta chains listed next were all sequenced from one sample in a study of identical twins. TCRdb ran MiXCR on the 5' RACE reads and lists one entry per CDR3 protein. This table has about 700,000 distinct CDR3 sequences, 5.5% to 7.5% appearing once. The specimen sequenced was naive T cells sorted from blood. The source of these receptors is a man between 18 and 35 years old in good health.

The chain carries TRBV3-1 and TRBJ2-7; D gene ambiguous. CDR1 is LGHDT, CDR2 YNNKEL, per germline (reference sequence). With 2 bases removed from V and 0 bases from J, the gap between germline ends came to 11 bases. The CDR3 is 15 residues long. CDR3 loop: CASSQSAASSYEQYF. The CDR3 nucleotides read TGTGCCAGCAGCCAAAGTGCGGCTAGCTCCTACGAGCAGTACTTC.

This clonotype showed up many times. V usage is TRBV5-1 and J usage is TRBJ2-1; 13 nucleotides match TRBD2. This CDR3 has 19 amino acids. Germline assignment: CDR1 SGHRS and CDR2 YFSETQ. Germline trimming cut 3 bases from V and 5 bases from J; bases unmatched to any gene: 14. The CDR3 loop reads CASSSRPGLAGVVDNEQFF. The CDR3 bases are TGCGCCAGCAGCTCACGCCCAGGACTAGCGGGAGTCGTTGACAATGAGCAGTTCTTC.

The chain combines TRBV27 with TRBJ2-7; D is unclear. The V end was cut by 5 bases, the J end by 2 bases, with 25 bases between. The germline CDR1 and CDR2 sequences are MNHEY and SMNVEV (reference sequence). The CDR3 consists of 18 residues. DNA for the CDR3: TGTGCCAGCAGTCCCCGCGTGCGTAAGGCCTCACCGACCTACGAGCAGTACGTC. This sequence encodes CASSPRVRKASPTYEQYV.

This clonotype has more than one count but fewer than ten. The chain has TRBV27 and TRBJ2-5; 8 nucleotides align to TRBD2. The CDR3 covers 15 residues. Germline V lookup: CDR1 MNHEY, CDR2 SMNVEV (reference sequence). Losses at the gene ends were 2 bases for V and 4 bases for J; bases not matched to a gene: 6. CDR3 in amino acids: CASSLGGLAGETQYF. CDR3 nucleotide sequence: TGTGCCAGCAGTTTAGGGGGGCTAGCGGGAGAGACCCAGTACTTC.

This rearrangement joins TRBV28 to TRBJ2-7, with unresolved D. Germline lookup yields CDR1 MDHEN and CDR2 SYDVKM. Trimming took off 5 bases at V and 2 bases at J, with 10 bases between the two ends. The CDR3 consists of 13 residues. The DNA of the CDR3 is TGTGCCAGCAGTGCAGGAATAACCTACGAGCAGTACTTC. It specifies CASSAGITYEQYF.

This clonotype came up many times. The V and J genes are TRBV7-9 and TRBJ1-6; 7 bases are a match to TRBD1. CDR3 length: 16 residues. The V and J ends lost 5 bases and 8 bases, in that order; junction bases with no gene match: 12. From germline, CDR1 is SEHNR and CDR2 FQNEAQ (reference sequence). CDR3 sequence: CASSLLPGDSDSPLHF. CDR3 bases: TGTGCCAGCAGCCTACTTCCGGGGGACAGCGATTCACCCCTCCACTTT.

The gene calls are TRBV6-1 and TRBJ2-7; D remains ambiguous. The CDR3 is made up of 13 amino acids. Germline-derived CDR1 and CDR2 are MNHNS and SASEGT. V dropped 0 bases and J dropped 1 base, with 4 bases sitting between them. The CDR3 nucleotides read TGTGCCAGCAGTGAAGCGGAGTCCTACGAGCAGTACTTC. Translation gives CASSEAESYEQYF.

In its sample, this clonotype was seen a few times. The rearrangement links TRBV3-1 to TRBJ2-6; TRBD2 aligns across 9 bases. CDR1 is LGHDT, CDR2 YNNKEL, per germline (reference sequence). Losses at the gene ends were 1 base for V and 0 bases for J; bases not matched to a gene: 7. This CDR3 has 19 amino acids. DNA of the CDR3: TGTGCCAGCAGCCAAGGTCGCGGGAGGGTGAGCTCTGGGGCCAACGTCCTGACTTTC. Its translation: CASSQGRGRVSSGANVLTF.

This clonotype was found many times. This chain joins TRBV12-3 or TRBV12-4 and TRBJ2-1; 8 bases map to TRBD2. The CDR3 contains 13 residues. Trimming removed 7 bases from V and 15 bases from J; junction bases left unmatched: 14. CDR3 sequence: CASTQEGSGTRFF. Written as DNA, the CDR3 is TGTGCCAGCACCCAGGAGGGTAGCGGGACTAGGTTCTTC.

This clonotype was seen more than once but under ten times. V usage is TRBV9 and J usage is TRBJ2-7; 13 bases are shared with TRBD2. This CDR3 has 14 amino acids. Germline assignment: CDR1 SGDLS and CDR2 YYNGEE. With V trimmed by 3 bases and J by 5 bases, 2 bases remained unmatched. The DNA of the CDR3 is TGTGCCAGCAGCGCGGGACTAGCGGGAAACGAGCAGTACTTC. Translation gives CASSAGLAGNEQYF.

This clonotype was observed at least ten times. CDR3 sequence (DNA): TGCGCCAGCAGCTCGGGGGACAGCTCCTACGAGCAGTACTTC. As protein: CASSSGDSSYEQYF. The chain is built from TRBV5-1 and TRBJ2-7; D may be TRBD1 (7 bases). Germline V gene sequence: CDR1 SGHRS, CDR2 YFSETQ. The CDR3 contains 14 residues. The V end was cut by 3 bases, the J end by 0 bases, with 10 bases between.

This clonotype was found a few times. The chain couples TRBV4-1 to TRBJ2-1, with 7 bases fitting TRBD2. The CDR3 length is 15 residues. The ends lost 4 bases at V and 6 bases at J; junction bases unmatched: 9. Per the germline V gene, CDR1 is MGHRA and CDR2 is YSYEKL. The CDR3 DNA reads TGCGCCAGCAGCCTCTTAGGACTAGACCTCAATGAGCAGTTCTTC. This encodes CASSLLGLDLNEQFF.

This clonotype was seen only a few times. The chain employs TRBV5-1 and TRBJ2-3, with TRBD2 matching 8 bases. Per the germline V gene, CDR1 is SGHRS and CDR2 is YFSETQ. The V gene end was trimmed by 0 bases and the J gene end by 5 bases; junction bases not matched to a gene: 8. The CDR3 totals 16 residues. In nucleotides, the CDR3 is TGCGCCAGCAGCTTGGATATTAGCGGGATAGGAGATACGCAGTATTTT. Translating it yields CASSLDISGIGDTQYF.

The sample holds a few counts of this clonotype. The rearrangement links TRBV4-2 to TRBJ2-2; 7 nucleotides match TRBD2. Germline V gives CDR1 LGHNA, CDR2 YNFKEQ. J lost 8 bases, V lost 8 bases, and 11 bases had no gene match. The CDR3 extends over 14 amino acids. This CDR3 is CASEPSGPPGELFF. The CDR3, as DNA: TGTGCCAGCGAACCTAGCGGACCACCGGGGGAGCTGTTTTTT.

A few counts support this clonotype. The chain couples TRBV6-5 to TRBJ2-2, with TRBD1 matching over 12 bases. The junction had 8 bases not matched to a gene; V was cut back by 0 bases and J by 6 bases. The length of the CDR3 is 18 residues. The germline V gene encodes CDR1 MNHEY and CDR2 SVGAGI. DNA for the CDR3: TGTGCCAGCAGTTACTCAACGACCGGGACAGGGGGCCCCGGGGAGCTGTTTTTT. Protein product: CASSYSTTGTGGPGELFF.

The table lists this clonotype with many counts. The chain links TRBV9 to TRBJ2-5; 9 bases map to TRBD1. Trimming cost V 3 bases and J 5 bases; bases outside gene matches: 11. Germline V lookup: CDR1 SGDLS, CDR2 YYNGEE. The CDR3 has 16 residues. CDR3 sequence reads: CASSGTGTGSWETQYF. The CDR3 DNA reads TGTGCCAGCAGCGGAACCGGGACAGGGTCTTGGGAGACCCAGTACTTC.

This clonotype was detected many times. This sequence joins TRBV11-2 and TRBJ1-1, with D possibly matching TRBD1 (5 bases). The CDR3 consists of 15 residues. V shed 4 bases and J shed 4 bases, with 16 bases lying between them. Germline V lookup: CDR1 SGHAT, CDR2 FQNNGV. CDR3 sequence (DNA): TGTGCCAGCAGCTCCCGGACGGGGGTTGCCACTGAAGCTTTCTTT. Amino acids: CASSSRTGVATEAFF.

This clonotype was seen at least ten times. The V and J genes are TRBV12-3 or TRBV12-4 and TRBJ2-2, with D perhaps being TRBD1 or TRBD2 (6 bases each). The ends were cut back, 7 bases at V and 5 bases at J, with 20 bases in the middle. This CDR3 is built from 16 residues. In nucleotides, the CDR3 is TGTGCCAGCACCGAGGGGGGCAGGGGAGAGACCGGGGAGCTGTTTTTT. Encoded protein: CASTEGGRGETGELFF.

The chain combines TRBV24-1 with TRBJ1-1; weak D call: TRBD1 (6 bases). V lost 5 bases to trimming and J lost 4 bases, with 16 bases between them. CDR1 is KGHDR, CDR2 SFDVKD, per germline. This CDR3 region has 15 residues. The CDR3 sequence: CATSASSGVSTEAFF. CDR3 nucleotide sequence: TGTGCCACCAGTGCCTCTTCAGGGGTGAGCACTGAAGCTTTCTTT.

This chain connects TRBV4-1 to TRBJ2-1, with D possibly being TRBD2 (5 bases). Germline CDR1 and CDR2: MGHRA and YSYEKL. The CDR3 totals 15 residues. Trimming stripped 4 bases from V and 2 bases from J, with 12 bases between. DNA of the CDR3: TGCGCCAGCAGCCCGATGAGTAGCGCCTACAATGAGCAGTTCTTC. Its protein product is CASSPMSSAYNEQFF.

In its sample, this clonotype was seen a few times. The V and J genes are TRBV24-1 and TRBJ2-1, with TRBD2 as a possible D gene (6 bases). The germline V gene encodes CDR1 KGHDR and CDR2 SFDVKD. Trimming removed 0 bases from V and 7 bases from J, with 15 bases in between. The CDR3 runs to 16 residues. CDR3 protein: CATSDLASGPGNEQFF. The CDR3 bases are TGTGCCACCAGTGATTTGGCCAGCGGGCCGGGAAATGAGCAGTTCTTC.